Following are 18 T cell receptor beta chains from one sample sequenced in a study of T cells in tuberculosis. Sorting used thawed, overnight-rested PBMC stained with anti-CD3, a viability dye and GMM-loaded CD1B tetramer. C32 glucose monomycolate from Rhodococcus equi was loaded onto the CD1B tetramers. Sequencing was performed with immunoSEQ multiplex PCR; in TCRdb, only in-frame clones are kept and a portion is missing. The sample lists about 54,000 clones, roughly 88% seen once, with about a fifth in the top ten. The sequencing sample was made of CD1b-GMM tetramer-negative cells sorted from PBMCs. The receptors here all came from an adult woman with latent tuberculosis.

The CDR3, as DNA: TGTGCCAGCAGCCCCCGGACAGGGGGCCAGGATGGCTACACCTTC. Translated: CASSPRTGGQDGYTF. The rearrangement links TRBV7-9 to TRBJ1-2, with 11 bases aligning to TRBD1. The CDR3 loop spans 15 amino acids. CDR1 is SEHNR and CDR2 is FQNEAQ in the germline V gene (reference sequence). Trimming cost V 5 bases and J 6 bases; bases outside gene matches: 8.

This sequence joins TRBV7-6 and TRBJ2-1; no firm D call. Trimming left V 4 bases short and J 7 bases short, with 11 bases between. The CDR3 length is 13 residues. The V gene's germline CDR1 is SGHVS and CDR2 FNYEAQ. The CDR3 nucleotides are TGTGCCAGCAGCTCCAGAGTCGGGAATGAGCAGTTCTTC. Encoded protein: CASSSRVGNEQFF.

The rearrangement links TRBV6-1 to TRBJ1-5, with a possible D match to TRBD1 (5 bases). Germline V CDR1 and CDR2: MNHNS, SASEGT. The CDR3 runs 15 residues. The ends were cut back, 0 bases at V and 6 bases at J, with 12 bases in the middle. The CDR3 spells CASSEALRGSQPQHF. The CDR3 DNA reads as TGTGCCAGCAGTGAAGCGCTTCGGGGGAGTCAGCCCCAGCATTTT.

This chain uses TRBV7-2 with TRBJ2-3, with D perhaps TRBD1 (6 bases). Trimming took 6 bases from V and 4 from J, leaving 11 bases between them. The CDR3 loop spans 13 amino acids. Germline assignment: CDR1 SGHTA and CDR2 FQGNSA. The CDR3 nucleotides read TGTGCCAGCAGGCCAGCAGGGGCAGATACGCAGTATTTT. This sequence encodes CASRPAGADTQYF. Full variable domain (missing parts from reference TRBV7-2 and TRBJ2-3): GAGVSQSPSNKVTEKGKDVELRCDPISGHTALYWYRQSLGQGLEFLIYFQGNSAPDKSGLPSDRFSAERTGGSVSTLTIQRTQQEDSAVYLCASRPAGADTQYFGPGTRLTVL.

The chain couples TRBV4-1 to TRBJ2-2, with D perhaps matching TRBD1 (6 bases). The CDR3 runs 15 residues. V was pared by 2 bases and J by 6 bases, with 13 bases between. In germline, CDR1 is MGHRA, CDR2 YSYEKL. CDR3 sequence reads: CASSQRLRGSGELFF. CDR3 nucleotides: TGCGCCAGCAGCCAACGACTCAGGGGTTCCGGGGAGCTGTTTTTT.

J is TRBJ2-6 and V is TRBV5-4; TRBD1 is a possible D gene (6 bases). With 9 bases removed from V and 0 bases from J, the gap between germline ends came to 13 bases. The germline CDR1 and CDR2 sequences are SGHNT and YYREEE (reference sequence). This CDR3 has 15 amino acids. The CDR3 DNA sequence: TGTGCCACCCGGGACACCTCCTCTGGGGCCAACGTCCTGACTTTC. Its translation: CATRDTSSGANVLTF.

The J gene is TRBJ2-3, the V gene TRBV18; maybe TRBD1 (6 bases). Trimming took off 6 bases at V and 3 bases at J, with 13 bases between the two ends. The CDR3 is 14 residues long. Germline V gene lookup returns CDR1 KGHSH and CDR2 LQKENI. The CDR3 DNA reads TGTGCCAGCTCGGACAGAAACGGGACAGATACGCAGTATTTT. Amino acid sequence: CASSDRNGTDTQYF.

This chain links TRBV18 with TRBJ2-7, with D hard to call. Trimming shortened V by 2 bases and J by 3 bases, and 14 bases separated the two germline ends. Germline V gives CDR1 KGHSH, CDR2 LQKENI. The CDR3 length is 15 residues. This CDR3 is CASSPSSTPNYEQYF. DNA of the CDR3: TGTGCCAGCTCACCAAGTAGCACCCCTAACTACGAGCAGTACTTC.

The CDR3 sequence: CASSQAPGAEEKLFF. CDR3 in DNA: TGTGCCAGCAGCCAAGCGCCAGGGGCAGAGGAAAAACTGTTTTTT. The genes are TRBV4-2 and TRBJ1-4; D perhaps matches TRBD1 (6 bases). This CDR3 comprises 15 residues. Trimming left V 1 base short and J 8 bases short, with 14 bases between. The germline CDR1 and CDR2 sequences are LGHNA and YNFKEQ.

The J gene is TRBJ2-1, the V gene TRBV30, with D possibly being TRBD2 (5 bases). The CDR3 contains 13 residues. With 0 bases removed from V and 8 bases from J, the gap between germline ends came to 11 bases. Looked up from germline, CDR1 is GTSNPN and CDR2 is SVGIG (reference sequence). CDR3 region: CAWSVLGVYEQFF. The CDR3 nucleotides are TGTGCCTGGAGTGTACTCGGGGTTTATGAGCAGTTCTTC.

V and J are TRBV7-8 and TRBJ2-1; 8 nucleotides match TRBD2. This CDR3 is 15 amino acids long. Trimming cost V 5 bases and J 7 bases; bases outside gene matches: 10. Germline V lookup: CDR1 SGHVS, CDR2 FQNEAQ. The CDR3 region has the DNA TGTGCCAGCAGCCTTCGGGAGGGCCGATTGAATGAGCAGTTCTTC. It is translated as CASSLREGRLNEQFF.

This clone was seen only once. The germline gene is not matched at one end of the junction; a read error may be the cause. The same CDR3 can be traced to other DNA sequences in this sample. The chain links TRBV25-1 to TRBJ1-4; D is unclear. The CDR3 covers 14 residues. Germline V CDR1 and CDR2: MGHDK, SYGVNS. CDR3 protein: CASTEEGYDEKLFF. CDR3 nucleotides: TGCGCCAGCACCGAGGAAGGTTATGATGAAAAACTGTTTTTT.

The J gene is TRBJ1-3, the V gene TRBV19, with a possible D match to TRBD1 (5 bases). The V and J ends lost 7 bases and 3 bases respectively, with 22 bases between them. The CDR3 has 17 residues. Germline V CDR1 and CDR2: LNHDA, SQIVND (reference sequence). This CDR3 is CASTLGLKQENGNTIYF. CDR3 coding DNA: TGTGCCAGTACCCTAGGATTAAAACAGGAAAATGGAAACACCATATATTTT.

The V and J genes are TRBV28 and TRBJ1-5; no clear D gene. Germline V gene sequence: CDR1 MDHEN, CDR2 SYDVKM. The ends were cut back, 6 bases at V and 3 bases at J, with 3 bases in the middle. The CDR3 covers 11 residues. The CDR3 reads CASSNNQPQHF. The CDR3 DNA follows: TGTGCCAGCAGCAACAATCAGCCCCAGCATTTT.

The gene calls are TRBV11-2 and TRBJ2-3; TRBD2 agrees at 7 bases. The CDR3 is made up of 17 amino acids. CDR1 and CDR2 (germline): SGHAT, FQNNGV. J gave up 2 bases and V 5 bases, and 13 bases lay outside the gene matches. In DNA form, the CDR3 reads TGTGCCAGCAGCCCCTTTTTTGCGGGGGACCCCACAGATACGCAGTATTTT. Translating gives CASSPFFAGDPTDTQYF.

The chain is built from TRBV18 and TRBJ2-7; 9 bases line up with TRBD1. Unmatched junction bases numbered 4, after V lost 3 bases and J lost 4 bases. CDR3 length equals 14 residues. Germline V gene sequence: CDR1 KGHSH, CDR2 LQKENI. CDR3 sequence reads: CASSPGTGTYEQYF. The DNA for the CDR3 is TGTGCCAGCTCACCCGGGACAGGGACGTACGAGCAGTACTTC.

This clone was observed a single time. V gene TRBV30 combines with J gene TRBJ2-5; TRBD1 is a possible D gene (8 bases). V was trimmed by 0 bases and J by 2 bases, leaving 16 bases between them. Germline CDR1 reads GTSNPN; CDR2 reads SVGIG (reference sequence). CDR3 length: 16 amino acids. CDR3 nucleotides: TGTGCCTGGAGTGTACAGGACAGGGACTATCAAGAGACCCAGTACTTC. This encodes CAWSVQDRDYQETQYF.

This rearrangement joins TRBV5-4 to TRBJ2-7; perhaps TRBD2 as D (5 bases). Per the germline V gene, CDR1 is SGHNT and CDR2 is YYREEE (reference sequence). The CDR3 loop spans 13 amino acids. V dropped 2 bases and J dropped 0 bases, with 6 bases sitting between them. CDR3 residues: CASSFRGSYEQYF. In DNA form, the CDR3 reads TGTGCCAGCAGCTTTCGGGGCTCCTACGAGCAGTACTTC.